These 27 T cell receptor beta chains share one sample of origin, sequenced in a study of T cells in Graves' hyperthyroidism and ophthalmopathy. Amplification yielded TCR beta CDR3 regions, with RNA transcripts as the source. HTBI primers drove first-round RT-PCR of the TCR CDR3. TCRdb passed the multiplex PCR reads through MiXCR, listing each CDR3 protein once. The table records some 720,000 distinct CDR3 sequences, around 17% of them present only once. The sample taken for sequencing was blood. The receptors derive from a man between 18 and 29 years old with Graves' hyperthyroidism.

As concerns this clonotype: A much larger clonotype is one base distant, so this may be a read error. The V call is TRBV28, the J call TRBJ1-5; D is unclear. The length of the CDR3 is 14 residues. V was shortened by 2 bases and J by 9 bases, with 14 bases between the two germline ends. Germline CDR1 MDHEN, CDR2 SYDVKM. The chain's CDR3 is CASSLAANKRPQHF. The DNA of the CDR3 is TGTGCCAGCAGTTTAGCGGCAAATAAACGGCCCCAGCATTTT.

The sample holds many counts of this clonotype. V is TRBV2 and J is TRBJ2-7; D ambiguous. Germline loops: CDR1 SNHLY, CDR2 FYNNEI. The V end lost 4 bases, the J end lost 2 bases, and 6 bases lay between the germline ends. This CDR3 is built from 12 residues. The chain's CDR3 is CASSAETYEQYF. CDR3 nucleotides: TGTGCCAGCAGTGCGGAGACCTACGAGCAGTACTTC. Full variable domain (rest looked up from reference TRBV2 and TRBJ2-7): EPEVTQTPSHQVTQMGQEVILRCVPISNHLYFYWYRQILGQKVEFLVSFYNNEISEKSEIFDDQFSVERPDGSNFTLKIRSTKLEDSAMYFCASSAETYEQYFGPGTRLTVT.

This clonotype was seen repeatedly, ten times or more. This chain connects TRBV28 to TRBJ2-3, with 8 nucleotides matching TRBD2. Germline CDR1 and CDR2: MDHEN and SYDVKM. Trimming cost V 1 base and J 1 base; bases outside gene matches: 13. This CDR3 region has 19 residues. The CDR3 here is CASSLLYSGGPIGTDTQYF. The CDR3 DNA is TGTGCCAGCAGTTTATTATACTCGGGAGGGCCCATTGGCACAGATACGCAGTATTTT.

In this sample, this clonotype turned up many times. The chain employs TRBV28 and TRBJ2-6; TRBD1 might be the D (6 bases). Trimming took off 5 bases at V and 1 base at J, with 18 bases between the two ends. From germline, CDR1 is MDHEN and CDR2 SYDVKM. The CDR3 has 18 residues. CDR3 loop: CASSPYGRGGSGANVLTF. DNA for the CDR3: TGTGCCAGCAGTCCCTATGGCAGGGGTGGGTCTGGGGCCAACGTCCTGACTTTC.

This clonotype was recorded many times. This sequence joins TRBV24-1 and TRBJ2-3; possible D gene TRBD1, 5 bases. V was clipped by 6 bases and J by 1 base, with 22 bases between them. The CDR3 loop spans 18 amino acids. Germline V gene data show CDR1 as KGHDR and CDR2 as SFDVKD. CDR3 sequence (DNA): TGTGCCACCAGTCATCAGAGTAAGGGGTTTGTGGGCACAGATACGCAGTATTTT. It specifies CATSHQSKGFVGTDTQYF.

Remarks on this clonotype: It may be a read error: a sequence one base away is much more abundant. The genes are TRBV7-9 and TRBJ2-7; the match to TRBD2 covers 7 bases. This CDR3 contains 13 residues. Germline trimming cut 5 bases from V and 7 bases from J; bases unmatched to any gene: 8. Germline V gene sequence: CDR1 SEHNR, CDR2 FQNEAQ (reference sequence). CDR3 region: CASSHGGTREQYF. In nucleotides, the CDR3 is TGTGCCAGCAGCCACGGGGGGACCCGGGAGCAGTACTTC.

The rearrangement uses TRBV28 and TRBJ2-1, with 10 bases fitting TRBD2. The length of the CDR3 is 18 residues. In germline, CDR1 is MDHEN, CDR2 SYDVKM. V lost 8 bases and J lost 5; bases outside the gene matches: 18. The CDR3 nucleotides read TGTGCCAGCGTTACAAGCGGGAGGGCCCGAACGCCTGACAATGAGCAGTTCTTC. It codes for CASVTSGRARTPDNEQFF.

This chain links TRBV29-1 with TRBJ2-7; 9 nucleotides align to TRBD1. V dropped 7 bases and J dropped 2; count of bases not matched to a gene: 9. The germline gives CDR1 SQVTM, CDR2 ANQGSEA. The CDR3 is made up of 14 amino acids. The CDR3 DNA sequence: TGCAGCGCTCCCCCCGGGACAGGGCCCTACGAGCAGTACTTC. Its protein product is CSAPPGTGPYEQYF.

The gene calls are TRBV20-1 and TRBJ2-2; D gene unclear. This CDR3 region has 13 residues. Trimming stripped 3 bases from V and 2 bases from J, with 7 bases between. The germline V gene encodes CDR1 DFQATT and CDR2 SNEGSKA (reference sequence). The CDR3: CSASRSNTGELFF. In nucleotides, the CDR3 is TGCAGTGCTAGTCGGAGTAACACCGGGGAGCTGTTTTTT.

The chain carries TRBV6-5 and TRBJ1-4; unclear D gene. The CDR3 runs to 15 residues. CDR1 and CDR2 from the germline V gene are MNHEY and SVGAGI. V lost 0 bases and J 6 bases, leaving 11 bases between the germline ends. The CDR3 DNA reads TGTGCCAGCAGTTACTCGATAGGGTTAGATGAAAAACTGTTTTTT. Translating gives CASSYSIGLDEKLFF.

On this clonotype itself: At one end the junction does not follow the germline gene, possibly because of a read error. V gene TRBV5-4 combines with J gene TRBJ2-5; D remains unclear. This CDR3 spans 13 amino acids. CDR1 SGHNT and CDR2 YYREEE come from the germline V gene (reference sequence). The CDR3 here is CASSQDPQETQYF. DNA of the CDR3: TGCGCCAGCAGCCAAGATCCCCAAGAGACCCAGTACTTC.

This clonotype was seen many times. The J gene is TRBJ1-1, the V gene TRBV30; the match to TRBD1 covers 10 bases. CDR3 length equals 15 residues. Germline trimming cut 3 bases from V and 4 bases from J; bases unmatched to any gene: 8. Germline loops: CDR1 GTSNPN, CDR2 SVGIG (reference sequence). This chain's CDR3 is CAWRADRGRFTEAFF. CDR3 nucleotides: TGTGCCTGGAGGGCCGACAGGGGGCGGTTCACTGAAGCTTTCTTT.

This clonotype was counted at least ten times. The chain employs TRBV11-3 and TRBJ1-2; D call uncertain. Germline V gene data show CDR1 as SGHNT and CDR2 as YENEEA. V lost 2 bases, J lost 7 bases, and 17 bases lay in between. The CDR3 totals 15 residues. Here the CDR3 reads CASSLSFASTGGYTF. For the CDR3, the DNA is TGTGCCAGCAGCTTATCGTTCGCCTCCACTGGTGGCTACACCTTC.

Ten or more counts support this clonotype. The rearrangement links TRBV20-1 to TRBJ2-7; D uncertain. Trimming cost V 5 bases and J 0 bases, with 5 bases left between them. In germline, CDR1 is DFQATT, CDR2 SNEGSKA (reference sequence). This CDR3 spans 11 amino acids. The CDR3 loop reads CSAHSSYEQYF. The CDR3 DNA follows: TGCAGTGCTCACAGCTCCTACGAGCAGTACTTC.

This clonotype was seen only a few times. The genes are TRBV27 and TRBJ1-6; D gene uncertain. V was trimmed by 0 bases and J by 12 bases, leaving 6 bases between them. This CDR3 is built from 12 residues. The germline CDR1 and CDR2 sequences are MNHEY and SMNVEV (reference sequence). The CDR3 protein is CASSLSGKPLHF. Written as DNA, the CDR3 is TGTGCCAGCAGTTTATCCGGGAAACCCCTCCACTTT.

Many counts were recorded for this clonotype. CDR3 in DNA: TGTGCCAGCAGTTTCTCCGCGGGACACAATCAGCCCCAGCATTTT. It specifies CASSFSAGHNQPQHF. The rearrangement uses TRBV28 and TRBJ1-5; possibly TRBD1 for D (6 bases). CDR1 and CDR2 from the germline V gene are MDHEN and SYDVKM. The CDR3 consists of 15 residues. The V and J ends lost 3 bases and 3 bases respectively, with 12 bases between them.

V and J are TRBV7-8 and TRBJ2-5; D is perhaps TRBD1 (7 bases). CDR1 SGHVS and CDR2 FQNEAQ come from the germline V gene. This CDR3 is 16 amino acids long. V lost 4 bases, J lost 4 bases, and 19 bases lay in between. The CDR3 region is CASSSFTRQGGETQYF. The CDR3 nucleotides are TGTGCCAGCAGCTCCTTCACCAGACAGGGAGGAGAGACCCAGTACTTC.

This clonotype showed up many times. J is TRBJ2-7 and V is TRBV28; D call uncertain. Per the germline V gene, CDR1 is MDHEN and CDR2 is SYDVKM. The CDR3 runs 11 residues. The V and J ends lost 3 bases and 5 bases respectively, with 5 bases between them. CDR3 region: CASSFYDEQYF. DNA of the CDR3: TGTGCCAGCAGTTTTTATGACGAGCAGTACTTC.

This clonotype was recorded once. V is TRBV12-5 and J is TRBJ1-2, with 8 bases that match TRBD1. CDR3 length: 13 amino acids. Germline assignment: CDR1 LGHNT and CDR2 FRNRAP. Trimming removed 2 bases from V and 7 bases from J; junction bases left unmatched: 3. The CDR3, as DNA: TGTGCTAGTGGTTTGATAGGGACAGGTGGCTACACCTTC. Its translation is CASGLIGTGGYTF.

This clonotype was observed at least ten times. The rearrangement joins TRBV10-2 to TRBJ2-4, with D possibly being TRBD2 (7 bases). Germline CDR1 reads WSHSY; CDR2 reads SAAADI. The CDR3 contains 17 residues. V was clipped by 3 bases and J by 0 bases, with 15 bases between them. CDR3 coding DNA: TGCGCCAGCAGTGACTTGAGGGGGGGGGGAGCCAAAAACATTCAGTACTTC. This sequence encodes CASSDLRGGGAKNIQYF.

In regard to this clonotype: A much larger clone lies a single base off, so this may be a read error. This chain links TRBV29-1 with TRBJ2-4; D is unresolved. This CDR3 region has 12 residues. The V gene's germline CDR1 is SQVTM and CDR2 ANQGSEA. V lost 6 bases and J lost 0, with 6 bases in between. The CDR3 protein is CSVKLAKNIQYF. The CDR3 bases are TGCAGCGTAAAGCTAGCCAAAAACATTCAGTACTTC.

This clonotype was detected ten times or more. The chain couples TRBV18 to TRBJ2-7, with D perhaps matching TRBD1 (6 bases). Germline V gene data show CDR1 as KGHSH and CDR2 as LQKENI. The CDR3 length is 15 residues. V was cut by 2 bases and J by 3 bases, with 14 bases left in between. CDR3 sequence reads: CASSPGGRGFYEQYF. CDR3 DNA: TGTGCCAGCTCACCAGGGGGCAGGGGCTTCTACGAGCAGTACTTC. The entire variable domain, with the rest obtained from reference TRBV18 and TRBJ2-7, is as follows: NAGVMQNPRHLVRRRGQEARLRCSPMKGHSHVYWYRQLPEEGLKFMVYLQKENIIDESGMPKERFSAEFPKEGPSILRIQQVVRGDSAAYFCASSPGGRGFYEQYFGPGTRLTVT.

With regard to this clonotype: Just one base apart from a much larger clone, this may be a read error. The J gene is TRBJ2-1, the V gene TRBV28; D is tentatively TRBD1 or TRBD2 (5 bases each). Looked up from germline, CDR1 is MDHEN and CDR2 is SYDVKM. V shed 7 bases and J shed 2 bases, with 12 bases lying between them. The length of the CDR3 is 14 residues. The DNA of the CDR3 is TGTGCCAGCATGGGACGGAACCCCTACAATGAGCAGTTCTTC. Its translation is CASMGRNPYNEQFF.

This clonotype came up many times. The chain is built from TRBV27 and TRBJ2-7, with TRBD2 matching over 9 bases. V shed 8 bases, J shed 2 bases, and the junction held 7 bases outside the gene matches. The CDR3 is 14 amino acids. In germline, CDR1 is MNHEY, CDR2 SMNVEV (reference sequence). CDR3: CASGSGTSTYEQYF. CDR3 coding DNA: TGTGCCAGCGGCTCCGGGACTAGCACCTACGAGCAGTACTTC.

V usage is TRBV24-1 and J usage is TRBJ2-1; D is perhaps TRBD2 (5 bases). Between the trimmed V and J ends, which lost 4 bases and 6 bases, there was a span of 12 bases. This CDR3 spans 14 amino acids. Looked up from germline, CDR1 is KGHDR and CDR2 is SFDVKD. As DNA, the CDR3 is TGTGCCACCAGTGAATCGGGGTACGGCAATGAGCAGTTCTTC. Its protein is CATSESGYGNEQFF.

This clonotype has more than one count but fewer than ten. The V and J genes are TRBV28 and TRBJ1-6; 8 bases map to TRBD1. CDR1 MDHEN and CDR2 SYDVKM come from the germline V gene. There are 13 residues in the CDR3. After removal of 7 bases from V and 7 bases from J, the junction contained 3 bases not matched to a gene. The CDR3 reads CASTQGANSPLHF. The CDR3, as DNA: TGTGCCAGCACGCAGGGGGCAAATTCACCCCTCCACTTT.

The genes are TRBV7-9 and TRBJ1-2; no reliable D call. CDR3 length: 14 residues. V was clipped by 3 bases and J by 3 bases, with 11 bases between them. Germline V gene sequence: CDR1 SEHNR, CDR2 FQNEAQ (reference sequence). CDR3 residues: CASSFETDYYGYTF. The CDR3 region has the DNA TGTGCCAGCAGCTTCGAGACGGACTACTATGGCTACACCTTC.